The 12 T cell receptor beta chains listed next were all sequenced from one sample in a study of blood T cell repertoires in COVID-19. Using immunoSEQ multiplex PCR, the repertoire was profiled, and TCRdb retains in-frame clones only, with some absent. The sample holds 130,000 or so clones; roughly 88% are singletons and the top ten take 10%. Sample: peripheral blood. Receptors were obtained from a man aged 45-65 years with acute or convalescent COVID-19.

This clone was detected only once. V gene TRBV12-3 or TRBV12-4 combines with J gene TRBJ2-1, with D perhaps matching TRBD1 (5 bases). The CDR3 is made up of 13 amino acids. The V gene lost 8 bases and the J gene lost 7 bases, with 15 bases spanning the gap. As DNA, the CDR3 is TGTGCCAGCGGTACGACTGACAGAAATGAGCAGTTCTTC. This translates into CASGTTDRNEQFF.

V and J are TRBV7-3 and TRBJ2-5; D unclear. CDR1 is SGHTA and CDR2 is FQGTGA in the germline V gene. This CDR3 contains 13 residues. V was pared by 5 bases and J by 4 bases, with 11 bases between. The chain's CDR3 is CASSPTPPETQYF. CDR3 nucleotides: TGTGCCAGCAGCCCTACCCCACCAGAGACCCAGTACTTC.

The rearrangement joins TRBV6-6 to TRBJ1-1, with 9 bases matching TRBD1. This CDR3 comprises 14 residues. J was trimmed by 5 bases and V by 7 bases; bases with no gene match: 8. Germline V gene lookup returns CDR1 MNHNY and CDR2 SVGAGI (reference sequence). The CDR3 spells CASTEGQGETEAFF. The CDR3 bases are TGTGCCAGCACAGAGGGACAGGGAGAAACTGAAGCTTTCTTT.

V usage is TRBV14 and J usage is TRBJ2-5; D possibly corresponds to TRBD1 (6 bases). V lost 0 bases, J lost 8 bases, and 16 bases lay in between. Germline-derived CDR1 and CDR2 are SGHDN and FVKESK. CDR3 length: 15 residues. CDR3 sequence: CASSQERRDKKTQYF. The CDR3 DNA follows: TGTGCCAGCAGCCAAGAACGCCGGGACAAGAAAACCCAGTACTTC.

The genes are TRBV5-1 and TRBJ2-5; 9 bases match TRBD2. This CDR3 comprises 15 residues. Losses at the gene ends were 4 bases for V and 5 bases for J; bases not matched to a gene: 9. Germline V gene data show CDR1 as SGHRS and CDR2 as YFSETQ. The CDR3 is CASSPRQAGGETQYF. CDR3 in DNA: TGCGCCAGCAGCCCTCGACAGGCGGGAGGGGAGACCCAGTACTTC.

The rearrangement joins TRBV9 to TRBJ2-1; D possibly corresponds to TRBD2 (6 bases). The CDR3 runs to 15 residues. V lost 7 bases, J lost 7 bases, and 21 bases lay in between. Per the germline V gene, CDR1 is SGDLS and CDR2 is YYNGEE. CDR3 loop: CASSGRGSAGNEQFF. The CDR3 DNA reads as TGTGCCAGCTCCGGGCGGGGTAGCGCGGGGAATGAGCAGTTCTTC.

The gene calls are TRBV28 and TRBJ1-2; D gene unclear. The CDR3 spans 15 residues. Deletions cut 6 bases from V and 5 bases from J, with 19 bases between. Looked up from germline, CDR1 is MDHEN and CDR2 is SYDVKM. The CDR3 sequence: CASSPRGREDYGYTF. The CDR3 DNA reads TGTGCCAGCAGCCCTCGAGGGAGGGAGGATTATGGCTACACCTTC.

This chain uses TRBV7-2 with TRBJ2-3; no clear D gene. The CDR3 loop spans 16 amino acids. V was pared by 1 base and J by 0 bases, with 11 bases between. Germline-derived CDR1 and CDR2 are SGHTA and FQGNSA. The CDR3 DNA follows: TGTGCCAGCAGCTTAGGCCTCCTACTTAGCACAGATACGCAGTATTTT. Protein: CASSLGLLLSTDTQYF. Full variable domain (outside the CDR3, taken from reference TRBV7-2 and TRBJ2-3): GAGVSQSPSNKVTEKGKDVELRCDPISGHTALYWYRQSLGQGLEFLIYFQGNSAPDKSGLPSDRFSAERTGGSVSTLTIQRTQQEDSAVYLCASSLGLLLSTDTQYFGPGTRLTVL.

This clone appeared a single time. CDR3 nucleotides: TGTGCCAGCAGTGTTCGGGGCACTGAAGCTTTCTTT. It specifies CASSVRGTEAFF. The chain has TRBV2 and TRBJ1-1; D unclear. The germline gives CDR1 SNHLY, CDR2 FYNNEI. Trimming pared 4 bases from V and 4 bases from J, leaving 7 bases between. This CDR3 region has 12 residues.

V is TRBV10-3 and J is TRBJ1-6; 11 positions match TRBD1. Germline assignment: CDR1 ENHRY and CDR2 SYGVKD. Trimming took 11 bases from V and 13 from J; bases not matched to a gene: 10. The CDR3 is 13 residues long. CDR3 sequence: CAYQRDRGSPLHF. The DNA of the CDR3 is TGTGCCTACCAACGGGACAGGGGGTCGCCCCTCCACTTT.

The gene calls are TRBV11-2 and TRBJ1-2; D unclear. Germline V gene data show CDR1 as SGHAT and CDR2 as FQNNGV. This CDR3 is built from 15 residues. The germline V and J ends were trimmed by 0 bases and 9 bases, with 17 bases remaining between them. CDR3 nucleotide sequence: TGTGCCAGCAGCTTAGACCGGGAAGTTACGGGGAGCTACACCTTC. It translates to CASSLDREVTGSYTF.

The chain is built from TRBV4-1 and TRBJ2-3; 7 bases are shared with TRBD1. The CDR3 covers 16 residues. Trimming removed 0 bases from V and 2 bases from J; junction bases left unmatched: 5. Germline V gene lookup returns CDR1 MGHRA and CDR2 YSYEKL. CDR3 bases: TGCGCCAGCAGCCAAGAGAGGGACAGCTACACAGATACGCAGTATTTT. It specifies CASSQERDSYTDTQYF.